These 22 T cell receptor beta chains originate from one sample sequenced in a study of blood T cell repertoires in COVID-19. TCRdb keeps only in-frame clones here, not all; method: immunoSEQ multiplex PCR. The sample holds roughly 55,000 clones, around four fifths seen once. Source material: peripheral blood. These receptors were collected from a man older than 75 with acute or convalescent COVID-19.

The chain uses TRBV3-1 (or the pseudogene TRBV3-2) and TRBJ2-1; 10 nucleotides line up with TRBD2. Germline V CDR1 and CDR2: LGHDT, YNNKEL (reference sequence). The CDR3 spans 16 residues. V lost 4 bases and J lost 7; bases outside the gene matches: 10. The CDR3 coding sequence is TGTGCCAGCAGCCGGGGTACTAGCGGGGCCTTGAATGAGCAGTTCTTC. It codes for CASSRGTSGALNEQFF.

The table lists this clone with a few counts. J is TRBJ2-7 and V is TRBV5-4; D unclear. Trimming took 2 bases from V and 6 from J, leaving 9 bases between them. The germline V gene has CDR1 SGHNT and CDR2 YYREEE (reference sequence). CDR3 length equals 12 residues. CDR3 amino acids: CASSFDTAEQYF. The CDR3 region has the DNA TGTGCCAGCAGCTTTGACACAGCCGAGCAGTACTTC.

The chain has TRBV18 and TRBJ1-3, with 8 bases matching TRBD1. CDR1 KGHSH and CDR2 LQKENI come from the germline V gene. CDR3 length: 15 residues. V was pared by 3 bases and J by 0 bases, with 1 base of the junction left unmatched. Here the CDR3 reads CASSPQGASGNTIYF. In DNA, the CDR3 is TGTGCCAGCTCACCCCAGGGGGCCTCTGGAAACACCATATATTTT.

This clone is a singleton in its sample. The chain links TRBV5-8 to TRBJ2-1; 10 nucleotides match TRBD2. CDR3 length: 15 amino acids. J gave up 8 bases and V 0 bases, and 5 bases lay outside the gene matches. Germline V gives CDR1 SGHTS, CDR2 YDEGEE. Written as DNA, the CDR3 is TGTGCCAGCAGCTTGGGACTAGCGGGTGGTGATGAGCAGTTCTTC. Its protein is CASSLGLAGGDEQFF.

The CDR3 region has the DNA TGTGCCAGTAGTCCTCTTAATCAGCCCCAGCATTTT. It specifies CASSPLNQPQHF. V and J are TRBV19 and TRBJ1-5; no reliable D call. The CDR3 sequence is 12 residues long. Per the germline V gene, CDR1 is LNHDA and CDR2 is SQIVND (reference sequence). V gave up 5 bases and J gave up 4 bases, with 6 bases separating them.

The chain recombines TRBV5-1 with TRBJ1-2; D not resolved. V was shortened by 3 bases and J by 3 bases, with 9 bases between the two germline ends. The V gene's germline CDR1 is SGHRS and CDR2 YFSETQ. The CDR3 runs 13 residues. This CDR3 is CASSYQADYGYTF. The CDR3 nucleotides are TGCGCCAGCAGCTATCAGGCCGACTATGGCTACACCTTC.

This chain links TRBV24-1 with TRBJ2-7; D perhaps matches TRBD1 (6 bases). The V and J ends lost 4 bases and 5 bases respectively, with 11 bases between them. CDR1 is KGHDR, CDR2 SFDVKD, per germline. There are 13 residues in the CDR3. The CDR3 reads CATSDRNRDEQYF. The CDR3 bases are TGTGCCACCAGTGACAGAAACAGGGACGAGCAGTACTTC.

The chain couples TRBV5-1 to TRBJ1-2; no definite D call. The V gene lost 0 bases and the J gene lost 8 bases, with 17 bases spanning the gap. The V gene's germline CDR1 is SGHRS and CDR2 YFSETQ. The CDR3 length is 15 residues. The CDR3 loop is CASSLEVTTGRGYTF. CDR3 bases: TGCGCCAGCAGCTTGGAGGTAACTACCGGAAGGGGCTACACCTTC. Looking up the rest from reference TRBV5-1 and TRBJ1-2 gives the full variable domain: KAGVTQTPRYLIKTRGQQVTLSCSPISGHRSVSWYQQTPGQGLQFLFEYFSETQRNKGNFPGRFSGRQFSNSRSEMNVSTLELGDSALYLCASSLEVTTGRGYTFGSGTRLTVV.

This clone has only one observation. The chain employs TRBV19 and TRBJ2-7; no definite D call. Trimming took 3 bases from V and 6 from J, leaving 12 bases between them. The CDR3 contains 13 residues. Germline V gene data show CDR1 as LNHDA and CDR2 as SQIVND (reference sequence). The CDR3 nucleotides read TGTGCCAGTAGTATCGACTTATCCCTCGAGCAGTACTTC. Its protein is CASSIDLSLEQYF.

The chain has TRBV7-2 and TRBJ2-2; unclear D gene. The germline gives CDR1 SGHTA, CDR2 FQGNSA. The CDR3 runs 13 residues. V dropped 6 bases and J dropped 1 base, with 6 bases sitting between them. The CDR3 region is CASRFMNTGELFF. The DNA for the CDR3 is TGTGCCAGCAGATTCATGAACACCGGGGAGCTGTTTTTT.

CDR3 residues: CASTTTGSKKQPQHF. CDR3 DNA: TGTGCCAGTACAACGACAGGGAGTAAGAAACAGCCCCAGCATTTT. The rearrangement joins TRBV19 to TRBJ1-5; 7 nucleotides match TRBD1. V was clipped by 7 bases and J by 7 bases; unmatched bases: 13. From germline, CDR1 is LNHDA and CDR2 SQIVND (reference sequence). This CDR3 has 15 amino acids.

The rearrangement joins TRBV7-9 to TRBJ2-5; D possibly corresponds to TRBD1 (5 bases). V was pared by 1 base and J by 1 base, with 10 bases between. The CDR3 runs to 15 residues. Germline V gives CDR1 SEHNR, CDR2 FQNEAQ (reference sequence). The CDR3: CASSLEGRRQETQYF. The CDR3 DNA is TGTGCCAGCAGCTTAGAGGGGCGGCGCCAAGAGACCCAGTACTTC.

This clone showed up just a few times. The chain is built from TRBV7-8 and TRBJ2-7; no firm D call. Germline-derived CDR1 and CDR2 are SGHVS and FQNEAQ. The CDR3 is 13 residues long. V lost 2 bases and J lost 7, with 12 bases in between. This chain's CDR3 is CASSLSSEMEQYF. The CDR3 nucleotides read TGTGCCAGCAGCTTATCGTCCGAGATGGAGCAGTACTTC.

This chain links TRBV5-4 with TRBJ1-2; D is perhaps TRBD1 (5 bases). Trimming shortened V by 5 bases and J by 4 bases, and 15 bases separated the two germline ends. The CDR3 covers 14 residues. Germline V gene lookup returns CDR1 SGHNT and CDR2 YYREEE (reference sequence). CDR3 sequence: CASSRDRDRYGYTF. As DNA, the CDR3 is TGTGCCAGCAGTCGCGACAGAGACCGCTATGGCTACACCTTC.

This chain uses TRBV7-9 with TRBJ2-3; tentative D call: TRBD2 (5 bases). The ends were cut back, 4 bases at V and 5 bases at J, with 10 bases in the middle. The CDR3 covers 13 residues. Looked up from germline, CDR1 is SEHNR and CDR2 is FQNEAQ (reference sequence). CDR3 residues: CASSSRGQDTQYF. CDR3 DNA: TGTGCCAGCAGCTCCCGGGGTCAAGATACGCAGTATTTT.

The chain employs TRBV28 and TRBJ1-1; D is ambiguous. With 5 bases removed from V and 0 bases from J, the gap between germline ends came to 10 bases. Germline CDR1 MDHEN, CDR2 SYDVKM. The CDR3 has 14 amino acids. CDR3 sequence: CASSLFEMNTEAFF. The CDR3 region has the DNA TGTGCCAGCAGTCTCTTCGAGATGAACACTGAAGCTTTCTTT.

The V call is TRBV7-8, the J call TRBJ2-7; 9 positions match TRBD2. J was trimmed by 2 bases and V by 5 bases; bases with no gene match: 7. The CDR3 consists of 15 residues. From germline, CDR1 is SGHVS and CDR2 FQNEAQ. DNA of the CDR3: TGTGCCAGCAGCCGGTTAGCGGGAGAGACCTACGAGCAGTACTTC. This translates into CASSRLAGETYEQYF.

The chain employs TRBV2 and TRBJ2-5; 12 nucleotides line up with TRBD2. This CDR3 has 14 residues. The germline gives CDR1 SNHLY, CDR2 FYNNEI. The trim removed 6 bases at V and 4 bases at J, leaving 3 bases unmatched. CDR3 region: CASRGGLAGETQYF. The DNA for the CDR3 is TGTGCCAGCAGGGGGGGACTAGCGGGAGAGACCCAGTACTTC.

V usage is TRBV12-3 or TRBV12-4 and J usage is TRBJ1-4; TRBD1 matches 9 bases. The CDR3 is 12 residues long. Unmatched junction bases numbered 3, after V lost 6 bases and J lost 10 bases. The CDR3 protein is CASRGQGGKLFF. Here the CDR3 DNA reads TGTGCCAGCAGGGGACAGGGTGGAAAACTGTTTTTT.

The V call is TRBV2, the J call TRBJ2-2, with 7 bases fitting TRBD1. Germline CDR1 SNHLY, CDR2 FYNNEI. V shed 6 bases and J 2 bases; nucleotides not matched to a gene: 3. The CDR3 consists of 14 residues. The CDR3 nucleotides read TGTGCCAGCAGAGGGGACAGCAACACCGGGGAGCTGTTTTTT. Encoded protein: CASRGDSNTGELFF.

This chain links TRBV24-1 with TRBJ2-1; the match to TRBD2 covers 13 bases. The CDR3 is made up of 18 amino acids. V trimming: 4 bases; J trimming: 4 bases; junction bases outside the gene matches: 9. Germline loops: CDR1 KGHDR, CDR2 SFDVKD. DNA for the CDR3: TGTGCCACCAGTGAAGCCCGGACTAGCGGGAGAGGATACAATGAGCAGTTCTTC. Translation: CATSEARTSGRGYNEQFF.

This chain links TRBV6-5 with TRBJ2-7; 15 positions match TRBD2. Germline CDR1 and CDR2: MNHEY and SVGAGI. CDR3 size: 14 residues. V dropped 6 bases and J dropped 5; count of bases not matched to a gene: 2. In DNA form, the CDR3 reads TGTGCCAGCAGCCGGACTAGCGGGAGGGACGAGCAGTACTTC. Its translation: CASSRTSGRDEQYF.